Reported below is one TCR beta chain. Its antigen is unidentified. CDR3 length: 14 amino acids. Deletions cut 5 bases from V and 5 bases from J, with 10 bases between. Germline CDR1 SEHNR, CDR2 FQNEAQ (reference sequence). These data are taken from a study of cytomegalovirus exposure and HLA in healthy donors. Vbeta (60) and Jbeta (13) primers were used in the PCR. Libraries were prepared by immunoSEQ multiplex PCR; TCRdb keeps only in-frame clonotypes and omits some of them. The sample consists of around 120,000 clones, about 80% of them appearing once. Notes on the study in general: Looking again later, the authors saw that most CMV-associated TCR beta chains seemed HLA-restricted. Cytomegalovirus association was listed for approximately 160 TCR beta chains. A missense variant in DCLRE1C was later tied to TCR beta V- and J-gene trimming. A prior analysis recorded that most TCR beta V segments were productive about 87% or about 30% of the time.

Sequences were obtained from PBMCs. The chain couples TRBV7-9 to TRBJ1-6; D unclear. The sequence was obtained from a female donor in good health and CMV-seropositive. The CDR3 sequence is CASSPMVNNSPLHF. For the CDR3, the DNA is TGTGCCAGCAGCCCTATGGTAAATAATTCACCCCTCCACTTT.